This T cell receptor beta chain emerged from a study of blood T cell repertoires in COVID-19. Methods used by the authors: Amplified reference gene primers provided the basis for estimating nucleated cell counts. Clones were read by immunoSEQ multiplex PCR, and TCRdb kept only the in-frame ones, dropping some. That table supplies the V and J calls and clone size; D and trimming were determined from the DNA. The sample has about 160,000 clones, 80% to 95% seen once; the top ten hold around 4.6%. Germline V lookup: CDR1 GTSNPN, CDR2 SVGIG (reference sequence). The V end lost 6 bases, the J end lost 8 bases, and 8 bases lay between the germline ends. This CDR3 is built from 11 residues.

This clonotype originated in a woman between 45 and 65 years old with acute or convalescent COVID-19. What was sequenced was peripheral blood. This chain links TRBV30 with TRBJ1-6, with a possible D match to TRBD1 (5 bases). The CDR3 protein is CACKGYSPLHF. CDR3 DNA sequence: TGTGCCTGCAAGGGGTATTCACCCCTCCACTTT.